This record covers a single T cell receptor (beta chain). Other DNA sequences in this sample translate to the same CDR3. The entry originates in a study of shared clonotypes between healthy human individuals. Terminally differentiated effector memory CD45RA+ cells were excluded from the naive CD8 cells, which were CD45RO-negative and positively selected for CCR7. TCRdb's table, derived via immunoSEQ multiplex PCR, lists solely in-frame clones and lacks some. The data hold hundreds of thousands of clones, with over 90% observed a single time. The TCR was taken from a man aged 25-45 years in good health. The sample comprised naive CD8+ T cells sorted from blood.

The CDR3 protein is CASSPSYNEQFF. CDR3 DNA: TGTGCCAGCAGTCCGTCCTACAATGAGCAGTTCTTC. The chain couples TRBV27 to TRBJ2-1; D not certain. This CDR3 comprises 12 residues. In germline, CDR1 is MNHEY, CDR2 SMNVEV (reference sequence). V was pared by 5 bases and J by 1 base, with 3 bases between.